The T cell receptor beta chain described here comes from a study of prognosis after radiotherapy for stage I lung cancer. Study-level information: Among over 5 patients the tumors were squamous cell carcinoma, and among 11 to 12 they were adenocarcinoma.

It was by two-round multiplex PCR that TCR beta CDR3 was amplified from genomic DNA. Amplification in first-round PCR relied on primers specific to each TRBV and TRBJ gene. TCRdb recomputed calls from the multiplex PCR reads with MiXCR, one row per CDR3 protein. The sample records 15,000 to 20,000 distinct CDR3 sequences, around 30% being singletons. This clonotype has ten or more counts. Its specificity is not known. Study-wide results and caveats: Nobody established whether the expanded TCR clones were specific to the tumor.

The source is a donor of 50 years or more with non-small cell lung cancer. The starting material was PBMCs, obtained before or after stereotactic body radiation therapy (not recorded which).

The CDR3 reads CASLQILGTEAFF. The CDR3 bases are TGTGCCAGCCTACAGATCCTGGGCACTGAAGCTTTCTTT. This rearrangement joins TRBV12-3 or TRBV12-4 to TRBJ1-1, with D unclear. This CDR3 contains 13 residues. Trimming shortened V by 8 bases and J by 4 bases, and 14 bases separated the two germline ends.